This passage covers 14 T cell receptor beta chains from one sample sequenced in a study of T cell responses to AZD1222 COVID-19 vaccine. TCRdb's table, derived via immunoSEQ multiplex PCR, lists solely in-frame clones and lacks some. This sample yields 100,000 or so clones, of which roughly 84% are seen a single time; approximately 1.5% belongs to the top ten. The sample in question was peripheral blood, obtained on day 0 of AZD1222 vaccination. These receptors originate from an adult in good health.

This clone was detected once. The chain employs TRBV5-4 and TRBJ2-5; TRBD1 aligns across 9 bases. Germline CDR1 SGHNT, CDR2 YYREEE (reference sequence). CDR3 length: 14 amino acids. V trimming: 5 bases; J trimming: 5 bases; junction bases outside the gene matches: 7. CDR3 coding DNA: TGTGCCAGCAGGTTACAGGGGGCGCGGGAGACCCAGTACTTC. Translated, it gives CASRLQGARETQYF.

The V call is TRBV15, the J call TRBJ2-1; the match to TRBD2 covers 10 bases. Germline CDR1 LNHNV, CDR2 YYDKDF (reference sequence). CDR3 size: 16 residues. The V and J ends lost 4 bases and 5 bases, in that order; junction bases with no gene match: 8. CDR3 in DNA: TGTGCCACCAGCACATTCGGACTAGCGGACAACAATGAGCAGTTCTTC. Residues: CATSTFGLADNNEQFF.

The chain combines TRBV5-6 with TRBJ2-5, with 9 bases aligning to TRBD1. Germline trimming cut 0 bases from V and 5 bases from J; bases unmatched to any gene: 5. Germline assignment: CDR1 SGHDT and CDR2 YYEEEE. The CDR3 runs 15 residues. The CDR3 bases are TGTGCCAGCAGCTTGGCGGGGACAGGGCAGGAGACCCAGTACTTC. Translated: CASSLAGTGQETQYF.

This clone turned up a few times. The V call is TRBV6-6, the J call TRBJ1-5, with TRBD1 identical over 8 bases. The junction had 3 bases not matched to a gene; V was cut back by 8 bases and J by 0 bases. Per germline, CDR1 MNHNY and CDR2 SVGAGI (reference sequence). This CDR3 is built from 14 residues. CDR3 sequence (DNA): TGTGCCAGCCAGGGGGCGGGTAGCAATCAGCCCCAGCATTTT. This codes for CASQGAGSNQPQHF.

The chain links TRBV14 to TRBJ1-1, with unresolved D. V shed 0 bases and J shed 0 bases, with 11 bases lying between them. This CDR3 spans 16 amino acids. Germline V gives CDR1 SGHDN, CDR2 FVKESK. The CDR3, as DNA: TGTGCCAGCAGCCAAGATTTAGGGAACCTGAACACTGAAGCTTTCTTT. It codes for CASSQDLGNLNTEAFF.

The rearrangement joins TRBV6-2 or TRBV6-3 to TRBJ2-7; D is unresolved. CDR3 length equals 13 residues. Germline V gene sequence: CDR1 MNHEY, CDR2 SVGEGT. The V and J ends lost 2 bases and 0 bases respectively, with 5 bases between them. The CDR3 DNA reads as TGTGCCAGCAGTTACGAGGTCTCCTACGAGCAGTACTTC. Amino acid sequence: CASSYEVSYEQYF.

This sequence joins TRBV7-2 and TRBJ2-1, with TRBD1 identical over 10 bases. Unmatched junction bases numbered 13, after V lost 4 bases and J lost 10 bases. The CDR3 sequence is 16 residues long. Germline V gives CDR1 SGHTA, CDR2 FQGNSA. The CDR3 DNA follows: TGTGCCAGCAGCTCATACCGGGACAGGGGCATGGGAGAGCAGTTCTTC. Translating gives CASSSYRDRGMGEQFF.

The chain is built from TRBV6-1 and TRBJ2-2, with TRBD1 matching over 8 bases. The CDR3 is made up of 17 amino acids. J was trimmed by 3 bases and V by 4 bases; bases with no gene match: 10. Germline V CDR1 and CDR2: MNHNS, SASEGT. CDR3 loop: CASSAHEGQEYTGELFF. Here the CDR3 DNA reads TGTGCCAGCAGTGCACACGAGGGACAGGAGTACACCGGGGAGCTGTTTTTT.

This chain joins TRBV4-3 and TRBJ2-3, with a weak D call TRBD2 (6 bases). Trimming cost V 3 bases and J 2 bases, with 12 bases left between them. Germline V gene lookup returns CDR1 LGHNA and CDR2 YSLEER. The CDR3 runs to 15 residues. The CDR3 DNA reads TGCGCCAGCAGCCAGGGAGGACTGGACACAGATACGCAGTATTTT. Amino acids: CASSQGGLDTDTQYF.

The V call is TRBV2, the J call TRBJ1-2; TRBD1 matches 12 bases. Looked up from germline, CDR1 is SNHLY and CDR2 is FYNNEI. V lost 4 bases and J lost 4; bases outside the gene matches: 1. There are 14 residues in the CDR3. The CDR3 sequence is CASSGDRGLYGYTF. CDR3 sequence (DNA): TGTGCCAGCAGTGGGGACAGGGGGCTCTATGGCTACACCTTC.

This clone was observed a handful of times. This chain uses TRBV28 with TRBJ1-1; D ambiguous. The CDR3 loop spans 15 amino acids. Trimming left V 5 bases short and J 0 bases short, with 13 bases between. Germline CDR1 MDHEN, CDR2 SYDVKM. Here the CDR3 reads CASSPSGSMNTEAFF. Written as DNA, the CDR3 is TGTGCCAGCAGTCCATCAGGAAGCATGAACACTGAAGCTTTCTTT.

This chain connects TRBV28 to TRBJ2-1; 12 bases line up with TRBD1. V was pared by 5 bases and J by 9 bases, with 8 bases of the junction left unmatched. The length of the CDR3 is 15 residues. CDR1 and CDR2 (germline): MDHEN, SYDVKM. CDR3 bases: TGTGCCAGCAGTATCACGGGACAGGGGGCCGGTGAGCAGTTCTTC. Translated: CASSITGQGAGEQFF.

The chain couples TRBV7-2 to TRBJ1-1; D is perhaps TRBD1 (5 bases). Germline V gene sequence: CDR1 SGHTA, CDR2 FQGNSA. V dropped 1 base and J dropped 7 bases, with 16 bases sitting between them. The CDR3 length is 15 residues. The CDR3, as DNA: TGTGCCAGCAGCTTAGTATCGGGGGTTCAGGTTGAAGCTTTCTTT. Its translation: CASSLVSGVQVEAFF.

The CDR3 nucleotides are TGTGCCATCAGTGTCGCCGGACAGGGCGAGACCCAGTACTTC. Protein sequence: CAISVAGQGETQYF. The chain is built from TRBV10-3 and TRBJ2-5; 8 positions agree with TRBD1. Trimming took 4 bases from V and 5 from J; bases not matched to a gene: 6. CDR3 length equals 14 residues. CDR1 and CDR2 (germline): ENHRY, SYGVKD.